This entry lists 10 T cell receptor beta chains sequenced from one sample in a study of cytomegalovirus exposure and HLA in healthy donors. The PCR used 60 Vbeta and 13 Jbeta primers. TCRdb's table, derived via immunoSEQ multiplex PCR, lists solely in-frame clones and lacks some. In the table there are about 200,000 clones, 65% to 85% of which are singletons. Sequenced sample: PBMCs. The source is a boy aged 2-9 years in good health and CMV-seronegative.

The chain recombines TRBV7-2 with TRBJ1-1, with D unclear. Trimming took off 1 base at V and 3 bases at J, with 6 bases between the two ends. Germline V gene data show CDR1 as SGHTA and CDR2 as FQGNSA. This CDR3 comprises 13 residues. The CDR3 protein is CASSLGAYTEAFF. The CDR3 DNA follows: TGTGCCAGCAGCTTAGGGGCCTACACTGAAGCTTTCTTT. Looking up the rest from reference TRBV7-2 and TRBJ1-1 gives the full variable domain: GAGVSQSPSNKVTEKGKDVELRCDPISGHTALYWYRQSLGQGLEFLIYFQGNSAPDKSGLPSDRFSAERTGGSVSTLTIQRTQQEDSAVYLCASSLGAYTEAFFGQGTRLTVV.

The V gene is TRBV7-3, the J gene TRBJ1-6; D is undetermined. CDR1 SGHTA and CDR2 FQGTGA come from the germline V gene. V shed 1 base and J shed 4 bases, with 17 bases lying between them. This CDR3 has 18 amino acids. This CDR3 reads CASSLKFTEDGYNSPLHF. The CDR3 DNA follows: TGTGCCAGCAGCTTAAAATTCACGGAGGACGGGTATAATTCACCCCTCCACTTT.

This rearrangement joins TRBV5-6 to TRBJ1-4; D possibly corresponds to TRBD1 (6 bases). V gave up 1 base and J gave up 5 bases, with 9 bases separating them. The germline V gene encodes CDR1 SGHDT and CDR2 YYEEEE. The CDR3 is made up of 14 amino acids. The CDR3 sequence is CASSLMQGNEKLFF. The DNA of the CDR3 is TGTGCCAGCAGCTTGATGCAGGGGAATGAAAAACTGTTTTTT. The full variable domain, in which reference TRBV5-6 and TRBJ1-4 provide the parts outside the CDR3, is DAGVTQSPTHLIKTRGQQVTLRCSPKSGHDTVSWYQQALGQGPQFIFQYYEEEERQRGNFPDRFSGHQFPNYSSELNVNALLLGDSALYLCASSLMQGNEKLFFGSGTQLSVL.

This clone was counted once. CDR3 nucleotide sequence: TGTGCCAGCAGTTACTCTCGAGGGGGGAACACTGAAGCTTTCTTT. Translation: CASSYSRGGNTEAFF. V usage is TRBV6-5 and J usage is TRBJ1-1; weak D call: TRBD1 (6 bases). V was pared by 0 bases and J by 1 base, with 9 bases between. Germline V gene data show CDR1 as MNHEY and CDR2 as SVGAGI. CDR3 length equals 15 residues.

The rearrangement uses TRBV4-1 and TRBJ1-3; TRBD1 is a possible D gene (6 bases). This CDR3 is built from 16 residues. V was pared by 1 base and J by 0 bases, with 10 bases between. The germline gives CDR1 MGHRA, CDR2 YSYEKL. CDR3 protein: CASSQVQGLSGNTIYF. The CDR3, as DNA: TGCGCCAGCAGCCAAGTACAGGGCCTCTCTGGAAACACCATATATTTT.

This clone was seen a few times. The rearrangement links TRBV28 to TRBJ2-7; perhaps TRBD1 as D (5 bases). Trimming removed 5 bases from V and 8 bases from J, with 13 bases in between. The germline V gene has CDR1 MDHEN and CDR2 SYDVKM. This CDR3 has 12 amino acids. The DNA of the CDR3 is TGTGCCAGCAGTATTCCACAGGACAAGCAGTACTTC. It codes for CASSIPQDKQYF.

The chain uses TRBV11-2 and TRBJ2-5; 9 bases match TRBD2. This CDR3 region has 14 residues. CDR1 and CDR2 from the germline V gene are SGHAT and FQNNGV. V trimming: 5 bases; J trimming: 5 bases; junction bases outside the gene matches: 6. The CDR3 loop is CASSQAGGRETQYF. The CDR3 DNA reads TGTGCCAGCAGCCAAGCGGGGGGCCGGGAGACCCAGTACTTC.

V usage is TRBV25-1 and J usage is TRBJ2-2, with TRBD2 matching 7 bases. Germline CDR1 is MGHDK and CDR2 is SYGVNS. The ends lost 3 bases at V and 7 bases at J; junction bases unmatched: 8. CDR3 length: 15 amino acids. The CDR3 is CASSEAGGGRGELFF. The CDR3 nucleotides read TGTGCCAGCAGTGAGGCGGGCGGGGGTCGCGGGGAGCTGTTTTTT.

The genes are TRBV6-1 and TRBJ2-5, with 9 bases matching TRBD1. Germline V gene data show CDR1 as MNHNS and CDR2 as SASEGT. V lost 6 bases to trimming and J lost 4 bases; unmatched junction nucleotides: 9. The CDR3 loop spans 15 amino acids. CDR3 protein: CASRGTDRGVETQYF. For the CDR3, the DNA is TGTGCCAGCAGAGGAACGGACAGGGGAGTAGAGACCCAGTACTTC.

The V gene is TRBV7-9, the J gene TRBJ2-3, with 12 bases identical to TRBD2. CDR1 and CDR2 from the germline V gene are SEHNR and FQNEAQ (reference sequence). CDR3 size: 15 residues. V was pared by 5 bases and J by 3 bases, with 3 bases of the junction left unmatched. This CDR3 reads CASSTGLAGTDTQYF. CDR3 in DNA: TGTGCCAGCAGCACCGGACTAGCGGGGACAGATACGCAGTATTTT.